This T cell receptor beta chain is drawn from a study of T cells in Graves' hyperthyroidism and ophthalmopathy. Researchers took RNA transcripts and amplified the TCR beta CDR3 regions from them. The TCR CDR3 first-round RT-PCR relied on the HTBI primer set. A single record per CDR3 protein comes from TCRdb applying MiXCR to the multiplex PCR reads. Among more than 600,000 distinct CDR3 sequences, 16% were seen once, and the ten largest hold under 8.5%. The table lists this clonotype with a few counts. The CDR3 has 14 residues. Germline CDR1 and CDR2: LGHNA and YSLEER. The V end lost 0 bases, the J end lost 6 bases, and 11 bases lay between the germline ends.

This clonotype originated in a man aged 18 to 35 with Graves' hyperthyroidism. The V gene is TRBV4-3, the J gene TRBJ1-1; the D gene is possibly TRBD1 (6 bases). The sequenced sample consisted of blood. The CDR3 loop reads CASSQERGYPEAFF. In DNA form, the CDR3 reads TGCGCCAGCAGCCAAGAGAGGGGGTACCCTGAAGCTTTCTTT.